This T cell receptor (beta chain) was identified in a study of T cell responses to AZD1222 COVID-19 vaccine. About this clone: What it binds is not known.

Produced via immunoSEQ multiplex PCR; TCRdb's table is partial and in-frame only. The sample shows 150,000 to 180,000 clones, 87% of them seen only once. The study's findings and limits: Of the AZD1222 recipients, only six or seven were seropositive at baseline. Across the whole spike, CD4 TCRs peaked at regions 160-218 and 743-854.

CDR1 is SGHTA, CDR2 FQGNSA, per germline. The CDR3 runs 17 residues. J lost 8 bases, V lost 2 bases, and 15 bases had no gene match. The sample was peripheral blood, taken 28 days after the second AZD1222 dose. This sequence originates from an adult who received the AZD1222 COVID-19 vaccine. The V gene is TRBV7-2, the J gene TRBJ2-1, with 7 bases lining up with TRBD2. The CDR3 coding sequence is TGTGCCAGCAGCTTAAGTGTGGGAGGGACGATACAGGATGAGCAGTTCTTC. Translating it yields CASSLSVGGTIQDEQFF.